These 22 T cell receptor beta chains came from one sample sequenced in a study of CD8+CD57+ T cells in acquired aplastic anemia. Template material for TCR beta VDJ and CDR3 profiling consisted of genomic DNA. TCRdb re-derived calls from the reads in MiXCR, one entry per CDR3 protein. The table records under 200,000 distinct CDR3 sequences, approximately 40% of them present only once. The sample taken for sequencing was sorted CD4+, CD8+, or CD8+CD57+ T cells (not recorded which) from PBMCs. These receptors were obtained from a human donor in good health.

Details on this clonotype: A much larger clone differs by one base, so this may be a read error. The genes are TRBV5-6 and TRBJ2-2, with D perhaps TRBD2 (5 bases). This CDR3 region has 15 residues. V lost 3 bases and J lost 5, with 14 bases in between. Germline loops: CDR1 SGHDT, CDR2 YYEEEE. The CDR3 nucleotides are TGTGCCAGCAGCTCCGGGGAGATGGGGACCGGGGAGCTGTTTTTT. It codes for CASSSGEMGTGELFF.

This clonotype appeared many times. This chain uses TRBV12-3 or TRBV12-4 with TRBJ1-5; D perhaps matches TRBD1 (5 bases). Trimming stripped 2 bases from V and 0 bases from J, with 11 bases between. CDR3 length equals 16 residues. The CDR3 DNA reads TGTGCCAGCAGTTTATTTAGGGGAAATAGCAATCAGCCCCAGCATTTT. Translation gives CASSLFRGNSNQPQHF.

This clonotype was observed a handful of times. The rearrangement joins TRBV29-1 to TRBJ2-3; unclear D gene. V shed 7 bases and J shed 5 bases, with 13 bases lying between them. The CDR3 has 12 residues. Germline V gives CDR1 SQVTM, CDR2 ANQGSEA. As DNA, the CDR3 is TGCAGCGGCGCGAAAGGTAGAGATACGCAGTATTTT. Residues: CSGAKGRDTQYF.

A remark on this clonotype: Without the conserved terminal phenylalanine or tryptophan, this CDR3 likely stems from a read error. This chain uses TRBV18 with TRBJ2-7, with no clear D. V dropped 1 base and J dropped 2 bases, with 3 bases sitting between them. Germline V CDR1 and CDR2: KGHSH, LQKENI. This CDR3 has 12 residues. CDR3 sequence: CASSPQPYEQYS. The CDR3 DNA reads TGTGCCAGCTCACCACAGCCCTACGAGCAGTACTCC.

CDR3 amino acids: CASSSGTGNEKLFF. CDR3 DNA sequence: TGCGCCAGCAGCTCCGGGACAGGGAACGAAAAACTGTTTTTT. The V call is TRBV5-1, the J call TRBJ1-4; TRBD1 aligns across 9 bases. This CDR3 comprises 14 residues. V shed 3 bases and J 8 bases; nucleotides not matched to a gene: 5. Looked up from germline, CDR1 is SGHRS and CDR2 is YFSETQ.

The table lists this clonotype with many counts. The chain employs TRBV20-1 and TRBJ1-4; 8 bases match TRBD1. Germline V lookup: CDR1 DFQATT, CDR2 SNEGSKA (reference sequence). V was clipped by 5 bases and J by 6 bases; unmatched bases: 8. CDR3 length: 14 amino acids. CDR3 coding DNA: TGCAGTGCTTCTAGACAGGGGAGGGATGAAAAACTGTTTTTT. It encodes CSASRQGRDEKLFF.

The genes are TRBV10-3 and TRBJ1-5, with D possibly TRBD1 on 5 matching bases. The length of the CDR3 is 15 residues. The V gene lost 6 bases and the J gene lost 5 bases, with 17 bases spanning the gap. Germline-derived CDR1 and CDR2 are ENHRY and SYGVKD. The CDR3 loop is CAIRKTGTEDQPQHF. The DNA of the CDR3 is TGTGCCATCAGGAAGACCGGGACGGAGGATCAGCCCCAGCATTTT.

This clonotype occurred many times. This sequence joins TRBV9 and TRBJ2-3; a weak D match, TRBD2 (5 bases). Between the trimmed V and J ends, which lost 7 bases and 10 bases, there was a span of 22 bases. From germline, CDR1 is SGDLS and CDR2 YYNGEE. The CDR3 covers 14 residues. DNA of the CDR3: TGTGCCAGCGAAGGGCGGGCTCCACAGTTGGCGCAGTATTTT. Translation gives CASEGRAPQLAQYF.

This clonotype was detected a few times. The chain links TRBV29-1 to TRBJ1-2; D not resolved. V was clipped by 3 bases and J by 4 bases, with 12 bases between them. The CDR3 contains 13 residues. The V gene's germline CDR1 is SQVTM and CDR2 ANQGSEA. Written as DNA, the CDR3 is TGCAGCGTTGATCCCCCGGGGAGCTATGGCTACACCTTC. This codes for CSVDPPGSYGYTF.

This clonotype was recorded many times. CDR3 sequence reads: CASSSGPSREQYF. In nucleotides, the CDR3 is TGTGCCAGCAGCTCGGGCCCCTCGAGGGAGCAGTACTTC. The V call is TRBV7-9, the J call TRBJ2-7; D is unresolved. Germline V gene data show CDR1 as SEHNR and CDR2 as FQNEAQ (reference sequence). The length of the CDR3 is 13 residues. V was shortened by 4 bases and J by 7 bases, with 14 bases between the two germline ends. Full variable domain (remainder filled in from reference TRBV7-9 and TRBJ2-7): DTGVSQNPRHKITKRGQNVTFRCDPISEHNRLYWYRQTLGQGPEFLTYFQNEAQLEKSRLLSDRFSAERPKGSFSTLEIQRTEQGDSAMYLCASSSGPSREQYFGPGTRLTVT.

Regarding this clonotype: Compared with germline, one end of the junction differs, possibly owing to a read error. The V gene is TRBV11-2, the J gene TRBJ2-1; D possibly matches TRBD1 or TRBD2 (5 bases each). CDR3 length: 16 residues. Germline V gene lookup returns CDR1 SGHAT and CDR2 FQNNGV. CDR3 protein: CASSLGYAGTYNEQLF. CDR3 coding DNA: TGTGCCAGCAGCTTAGGATACGCAGGGACCTACAATGAGCAGCTCTTC. Variable domain in full (rest from reference TRBV11-2 and TRBJ2-1): EAGVAQSPRYKIIEKRQSVAFWCNPISGHATLYWYQQILGQGPKLLIQFQNNGVVDDSQLPKDRFSAERLKGVDSTLKIQPAKLEDSAVYLCASSLGYAGTYNEQLFGPGTRLTVL.

V usage is TRBV11-1 and J usage is TRBJ2-2; D may match TRBD1 or TRBD2 (5 bases each). Germline CDR1 reads SGHAT; CDR2 reads FQDESV (reference sequence). The CDR3 is 16 residues long. V shed 6 bases and J shed 1 base, with 15 bases lying between them. Here the CDR3 reads CASRPSGTLNTGELFF. Written as DNA, the CDR3 is TGTGCCAGCAGACCGTCCGGGACGTTGAACACCGGGGAGCTGTTTTTT.

The chain recombines TRBV25-1 with TRBJ1-1, with D possibly being TRBD1 (6 bases). The CDR3 has 13 amino acids. Germline assignment: CDR1 MGHDK and CDR2 SYGVNS. Trimming pared 6 bases from V and 5 bases from J, leaving 13 bases between. CDR3 amino acids: CASRTSGATEAFF. The DNA for the CDR3 is TGTGCCAGCAGAACCTCAGGGGCGACTGAAGCTTTCTTT.

This clonotype was found a few times. The V gene is TRBV19, the J gene TRBJ2-3, with D perhaps matching TRBD1 or TRBD2 (5 bases each). Germline V CDR1 and CDR2: LNHDA, SQIVND (reference sequence). The CDR3 loop spans 15 amino acids. Trimming shortened V by 1 base and J by 2 bases, and 10 bases separated the two germline ends. For the CDR3, the DNA is TGTGCCAGTAGTATAGGGGGGTTTGACACAGATACGCAGTATTTT. This encodes CASSIGGFDTDTQYF.

This clonotype was observed at least ten times. The V and J genes are TRBV7-2 and TRBJ1-2, with 8 bases matching TRBD1. The germline V gene has CDR1 SGHTA and CDR2 FQGNSA. CDR3 size: 14 residues. V shed 5 bases, J shed 5 bases, and the junction held 7 bases outside the gene matches. The CDR3 reads CASSEGTGIYGYTF. The CDR3 DNA reads as TGTGCCAGCAGCGAAGGGACAGGAATATATGGCTACACCTTC.

Comment on this clonotype: A much bigger clone sits one base away, suggesting this may be a read error. No conserved phenylalanine or tryptophan ends this CDR3, so it is likely a read error. The chain combines TRBV4-2 with TRBJ1-3; D unclear. Germline lookup yields CDR1 LGHNA and CDR2 YNFKEQ. Trimming took 0 bases from V and 2 from J, leaving 5 bases between them. The CDR3 has 14 amino acids. The CDR3 sequence: CASSQERTGNTIYS. The CDR3 coding sequence is TGTGCCAGCAGCCAAGAGAGGACTGGAAACACCATATATTCT.

This clonotype has at least ten counts. CDR3 residues: CASSLAPGTGVHEQFF. In DNA form, the CDR3 reads TGTGCCAGCAGCTTAGCACCCGGGACAGGGGTTCATGAGCAGTTCTTC. The chain joins TRBV7-9 to TRBJ2-1, with 10 bases aligning to TRBD1. Losses at the gene ends were 0 bases for V and 8 bases for J; bases not matched to a gene: 7. The V gene's germline CDR1 is SEHNR and CDR2 FQNEAQ (reference sequence). The CDR3 spans 16 residues.

The rearrangement joins TRBV7-3 to TRBJ2-7, with a tentative D call TRBD1 (6 bases). The germline CDR1 and CDR2 sequences are SGHTA and FQGTGA. The length of the CDR3 is 17 residues. Trimming removed 2 bases from V and 3 bases from J, with 20 bases in between. The CDR3 DNA follows: TGTGCCAGCAGCTTAGGCCCCGCGCTGGACAGCGACTACGAGCAGTACTTC. This gives the protein CASSLGPALDSDYEQYF.

The count of this clonotype is one. V is TRBV19 and J is TRBJ1-6; D ambiguous. This CDR3 has 14 residues. CDR1 LNHDA and CDR2 SQIVND come from the germline V gene (reference sequence). With 3 bases removed from V and 7 bases from J, the gap between germline ends came to 10 bases. The CDR3 DNA reads as TGTGCCAGTAGTATTGCCAGTAGGAATTCACCCCTCCACTTT. Protein product: CASSIASRNSPLHF.

This rearrangement joins TRBV28 to TRBJ2-6, with D tentatively TRBD1 (5 bases). Trimming took 4 bases from V and 2 from J, leaving 12 bases between them. There are 16 residues in the CDR3. Germline CDR1 and CDR2: MDHEN and SYDVKM. The CDR3 region is CASSSNDSPGANVLTF. DNA for the CDR3: TGTGCCAGCAGTTCAAACGACAGCCCTGGGGCCAACGTCCTGACTTTC.

Notes on this clonotype: One end of the junction varies from germline; a read error may be responsible. The V gene is TRBV9, the J gene TRBJ2-1, with 7 bases fitting TRBD2. The CDR3 has 15 residues. Germline lookup yields CDR1 SGDLS and CDR2 YYNGEE. The CDR3 region is CASSGGSLVGYEQLF. In DNA, the CDR3 is TGTGCCAGCAGCGGCGGGAGTTTGGTTGGCTATGAGCAGCTCTTC. The variable domain in full, with the rest retrieved from reference TRBV9 and TRBJ2-1, is DSGVTQTPKHLITATGQRVTLRCSPRSGDLSVYWYQQSLDQGLQFLIQYYNGEERAKGNILERFSAQQFPDLHSELNLSSLELGDSALYFCASSGGSLVGYEQLFGPGTRLTVL.

The CDR3 loop reads CASNGQGLSGYTF. CDR3 nucleotide sequence: TGTGCCAGCAACGGACAGGGTTTGAGCGGCTACACCTTC. The chain combines TRBV2 with TRBJ1-2; 8 bases agree with TRBD1. V lost 7 bases, J lost 8 bases, and 9 bases stayed unmatched. In germline, CDR1 is SNHLY, CDR2 FYNNEI. This CDR3 has 13 residues.